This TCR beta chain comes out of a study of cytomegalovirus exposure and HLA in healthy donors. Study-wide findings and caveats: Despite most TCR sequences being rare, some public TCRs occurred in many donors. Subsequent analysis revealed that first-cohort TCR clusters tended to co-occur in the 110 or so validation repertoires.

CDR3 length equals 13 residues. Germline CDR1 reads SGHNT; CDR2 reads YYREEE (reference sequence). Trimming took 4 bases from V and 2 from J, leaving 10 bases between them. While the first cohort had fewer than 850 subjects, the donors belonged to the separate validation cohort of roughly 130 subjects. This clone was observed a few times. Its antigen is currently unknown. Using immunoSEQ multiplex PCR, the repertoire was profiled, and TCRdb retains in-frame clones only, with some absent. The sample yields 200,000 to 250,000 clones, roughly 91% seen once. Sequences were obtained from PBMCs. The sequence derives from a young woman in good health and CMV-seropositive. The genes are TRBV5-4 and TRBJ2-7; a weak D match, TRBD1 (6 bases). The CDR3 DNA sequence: TGTGCCAGCAGCGGGGACAAGACCTACGAGCAGTACTTC. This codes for CASSGDKTYEQYF.